This T cell receptor (beta chain) was recovered during a study of tumor-infiltrating lymphocytes in primary liver carcinoma. Production of TCR beta cDNA used roughly 0.55 ug total RNA together with a constant-region primer. Each TCR beta library was derived from three nested multiplex PCR rounds that employed slightly modified ARM-PCR. For approximately 9 cycles apiece, the opening two PCR rounds ran with TRBV1-TRBV30 forward primers and a C-beta reverse primer. MiXCR, run by TCRdb on the multiplex PCR reads, gives a single entry per CDR3 protein. Here the sample spans about 180,000 distinct CDR3 sequences, 50% to 75% being singletons. Extraction also yielded germline DNA, while blood RNA was obtained from unsorted whole blood. The CDR3 spans 13 residues. From germline, CDR1 is SQVTM and CDR2 ANQGSEA. Trimming shortened V by 6 bases and J by 2 bases, and 11 bases separated the two germline ends.

Source material: peripheral blood. The clonotype was recovered from a man in his forties with primary liver carcinoma and hepatitis B virus infection. V gene TRBV29-1 combines with J gene TRBJ1-3; D call uncertain. CDR3 protein: CSVTDGPGNTIYF. The CDR3 DNA follows: TGCAGCGTAACGGACGGACCTGGAAACACCATATATTTT.